The T cell receptor (beta chain) described here comes from a study of identical twins. Study-wide findings and caveats: It was possible that invariant MAIT and iNKT cells partly confounded the zero-insertion analyses.

This CDR3 contains 15 residues. Germline V gene data show CDR1 as KGHDR and CDR2 as SFDVKD. J gave up 4 bases and V 2 bases, and 5 bases lay outside the gene matches. As to this clonotype: Antigen specificity is unknown.

TCRdb re-called the 5' RACE reads with MiXCR, one entry per CDR3 protein. The sample has 700,000 or so distinct CDR3 sequences, around 8.6% seen once. These same records also appear under a second study, on yellow fever vaccine responses in identical twins. From that study: Reported findings indicate that twins' vaccine T cell responses seemed partially convergent, partially personalized.

This sequence originates from a woman under 30 in good health. The chain combines TRBV24-1 with TRBJ2-5, with 8 bases matching TRBD1. The sequenced sample consisted of PBMCs. The CDR3 loop is CATSDSTGDAETQYF. CDR3 in DNA: TGTGCCACCAGTGATTCGACAGGGGACGCAGAGACCCAGTACTTC.